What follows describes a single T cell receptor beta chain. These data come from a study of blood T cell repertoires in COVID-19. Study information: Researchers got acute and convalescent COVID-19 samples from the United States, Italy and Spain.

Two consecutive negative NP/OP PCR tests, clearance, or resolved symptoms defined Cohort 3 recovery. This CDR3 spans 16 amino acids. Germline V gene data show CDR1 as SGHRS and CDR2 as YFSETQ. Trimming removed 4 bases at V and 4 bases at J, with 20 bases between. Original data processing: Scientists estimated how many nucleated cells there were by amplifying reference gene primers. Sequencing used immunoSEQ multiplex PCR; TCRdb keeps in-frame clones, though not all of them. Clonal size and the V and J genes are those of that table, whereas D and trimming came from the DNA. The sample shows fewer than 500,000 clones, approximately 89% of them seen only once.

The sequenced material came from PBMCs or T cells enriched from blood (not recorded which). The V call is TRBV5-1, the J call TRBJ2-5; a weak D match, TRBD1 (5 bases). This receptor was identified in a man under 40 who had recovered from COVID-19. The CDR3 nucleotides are TGCGCCAGCAGCGTCTCTGATCCAGGGCTGGGAGAGACCCAGTACTTC. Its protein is CASSVSDPGLGETQYF.